This TCR beta chain derives from a study of CD8 T cells in Susac syndrome. Random hexamers primed reverse transcription of about 0.5 to 1 ug RNA. Coverage of TCR beta CDR3 amplification by immunoSEQ multiplex PCR extended to 54 Vbeta and 13 Jbeta. One entry per CDR3 protein results from TCRdb running MiXCR on the immunoSEQ multiplex PCR reads. The sample has about 160,000 distinct CDR3 sequences; around 93% are singletons. TCR beta was sequenced from blood CD8+ and CD4+ T cells. Both CD4+ and CD8+ T cells were negatively isolated, and TEMRA cells underwent FACS enrichment. This clonotype was found once. The clonotype originates from a human donor in good health. Sequencing used CD4+ T cells from PBMCs.

The CDR3 DNA follows: TGTGCCAGCAGCTGGGGGGGCTCCTACAATGAGCAGTTCTTC. It encodes CASSWGGSYNEQFF. The chain employs TRBV7-3 and TRBJ2-1; 7 bases line up with TRBD2. Losses at the gene ends were 4 bases for V and 0 bases for J; bases not matched to a gene: 0. The germline CDR1 and CDR2 sequences are SGHTA and FQGTGA. CDR3 length: 14 amino acids.